The rows below give T cell receptor beta chains drawn from one sample of a study of blood T cell repertoires in COVID-19. TCRdb keeps only in-frame clones here, not all; method: immunoSEQ multiplex PCR. The sample has over 100,000 clones, about 90% seen once; the top ten hold 2% to 3%. Sequenced input: peripheral blood. The receptors originated from a man aged 45-65 years with active COVID-19. Each CDR3 is given without its conserved first and last residue. Part of the rows lack a size; the others show once, few, many or a class for expanded clones.

V	J	size	CDR3
TRBV7-8	TRBJ1-2	NA	ASSPGQGNYGYT
TRBV6-2/TRBV6-3	TRBJ2-3	NA	ASSLGAGSTDTQY
TRBV3-1/TRBV3-2	TRBJ1-1	NA	ASSHTARGGAF
TRBV7-2	TRBJ2-1	NA	ASSFRRGSNNEQF
TRBV2	TRBJ1-1	NA	ASSEQANTEAF
TRBV19	TRBJ2-2	NA	ASSFGVLNTGELF
TRBV18	TRBJ2-3	NA	ASSPLAGGYTDTQY
TRBV4-1	TRBJ2-4	NA	ASSHGTGQNIQY
TRBV2	TRBJ2-5	NA	ASTPHQSETQY
TRBV9	TRBJ2-5	NA	ASSGTSGAETQY
TRBV6-6	TRBJ1-2	NA	ASRRDGGNYGYT
TRBV24-1	TRBJ2-7	NA	ATPAWTERSYEQY
TRBV18	TRBJ2-3	NA	ASSPRTDLSEGQY
TRBV5-4	TRBJ1-5	NA	ASSSSYSNQPQH
TRBV19	TRBJ2-1	NA	ATRAGSYYNEQF
TRBV5-1	TRBJ1-4	NA	ASSLGTAGNEKLF
TRBV6-4	TRBJ2-1	NA	ASSDFTSGAYNEQF
TRBV5-1	TRBJ2-6	NA	ASSPHGAGANVLT
TRBV6-5	TRBJ1-1	NA	ASSYNQGSFEAF
TRBV6-5	TRBJ1-4	NA	ASRGVEGTNEKLF
TRBV5-4	TRBJ1-6	few	ASRGGQGGSPLH
TRBV5-1	TRBJ1-4	NA	ASSSPGVGEKLF
TRBV5-1	TRBJ1-1	NA	ASSISTGPMNTEAF
TRBV6-5	TRBJ1-2	NA	ASSFFGQGESYT
TRBV5-4	TRBJ1-4	few	ASSFTGGDEKLF
TRBV7-2	TRBJ2-3	NA	ASIEGGGDTQY
TRBV7-3	TRBJ2-2	NA	ASSLVGRRNTGELF
TRBV19	TRBJ2-7	NA	ATTDRMTYEQY
TRBV5-1	TRBJ2-4	NA	ASRDREVY
TRBV7-9	TRBJ1-1	NA	ASQGATEAF
TRBV15	TRBJ2-7	NA	ATSATGESLYEQY
TRBV5-8	TRBJ2-3	NA	ASSLVAGGSTDTQY
TRBV4-2	TRBJ2-7	NA	ASSSRDRGYEQY
TRBV15	TRBJ2-7	NA	ATSRPRDGGRYEQY
TRBV6-6	TRBJ1-3	once	ASSYSSRPGNTIY
TRBV6-5	TRBJ1-5	few	ASGGSNQPQH
TRBV7-2	TRBJ2-1	NA	ASSSFDITGNEQF
TRBV4-1	TRBJ2-1	NA	ASSQVRGEQF
TRBV19	TRBJ1-6	once	ARLMGGWGRNSPLH
TRBV7-2	TRBJ1-3	NA	ASRTSEGIGNTIY
TRBV7-6	TRBJ2-1	NA	ASSLNSTADRDRSYNEQF
TRBV30	TRBJ1-1	few	AWWGVTEAF
TRBV18	TRBJ2-7	once	ASSPYGSGGDEQY
TRBV5-4	TRBJ1-2	NA	ASSLGVGGLYGYT
TRBV30	TRBJ1-6	NA	AWTVTGSNSPLH
TRBV2	TRBJ1-2	NA	ASTNSYRTEYGYT
TRBV7-9	TRBJ2-1	NA	ASSSTGPNEQF
TRBV4-2	TRBJ1-4	NA	ASSLPGRATNEKLF
TRBV5-4	TRBJ2-1	few	ASSLESGGKDEQF
TRBV12-3/TRBV12-4	TRBJ2-1	NA	ASSHRGREQF
TRBV11-2	TRBJ2-5	NA	ASSRPGRTAGRKTQY
TRBV29-1	TRBJ2-5	NA	SVYGTSGAQETQY
TRBV15	TRBJ1-6	NA	ATSRDPTHNSPLH
TRBV1	TRBJ2-2	NA	TSSPSVELGSGELF
TRBV7-6	TRBJ2-3	once	ASSLGGRGSTDTQY
TRBV19	TRBJ2-1	NA	ASSTEGTGTYNEQF
TRBV9	TRBJ2-1	once	ASSPTGDSSYNEQF
TRBV7-3	TRBJ2-1	NA	ASSVGERGIQF